These T cell receptor beta chains were read from a single sample in a study of blood T cell repertoires in COVID-19. Profiling relied on immunoSEQ multiplex PCR, and the TCRdb table lists in-frame clones only, not all of them. The sample lists tens of thousands of clones, 75% to 80% occurring once. The sequencing input was peripheral blood. These receptors came from a man between 65 and 85 years old with COVID-19, enrolled during active disease. Each CDR3 is given with its conserved first and last residue. D genes are given only for firm matches. The listing skips clone size in some rows; elsewhere it reads once, few, many or a size class.

j_call clone_size d_call v_call cdr3_aa cdr3_nt
TRBJ1-1 - - TRBV5-1 CASSLDSLNTEAFF TGCGCCAGCAGCTTGGACAGTTTGAACACTGAAGCTTTCTTT
TRBJ1-1 - - TRBV9 CASSVQGTNTEAFF TGTGCCAGCAGCGTCCAGGGGACGAACACTGAAGCTTTCTTT
TRBJ2-7 - - TRBV11-3 CASSPRAGYEQYF TGTGCCAGCAGCCCCCGAGCGGGCTACGAGCAGTACTTC
TRBJ2-7 - TRBD2 TRBV6-6 CASSLPGSGSISYEQYF TGTGCCAGCAGTCTTCCAGGAAGCGGGAGTATATCCTACGAGCAGTACTTC
TRBJ2-7 - - TRBV19 CASSIAGPRGYEQYF TGTGCCAGTAGTATAGCCGGCCCCAGGGGCTACGAGCAGTACTTC
TRBJ1-2 once - TRBV19 CASSIRRLEGYTF TGTGCCAGTAGTATAAGACGGTTGGAGGGCTACACCTTC
TRBJ2-2 - - TRBV18 CASSPRKGDTGELFF TGTGCCAGCTCACCACGGAAAGGGGACACCGGGGAGCTGTTTTTT
TRBJ1-1 - - TRBV7-9 CASRRGANTEAFF TGTGCCAGCAGACGCGGGGCGAACACTGAAGCTTTCTTT
TRBJ2-7 - - TRBV11-2 CASSRLDGSGSYEQYF TGTGCCAGCAGTAGGCTGGACGGGAGCGGCTCCTACGAGCAGTACTTC
TRBJ1-2 - - TRBV19 CASSSRNERGWRYTF TGTGCCAGTAGTTCTCGTAATGAACGGGGATGGCGCTACACCTTC
TRBJ2-2 - TRBD1 TRBV5-1 CASSTTGGDTGELFF TGCGCCAGCAGCACGACAGGGGGCGACACCGGGGAGCTGTTTTTT
TRBJ2-1 - - TRBV4-1 CASSPTGTSNEQFF TGCGCCAGCAGCCCAACCGGGACTTCAAATGAGCAGTTCTTC
TRBJ1-2 - TRBD1 TRBV6-2/TRBV6-3 CASSRDRDYGYTF TGTGCCAGCAGCCGGGACAGGGACTATGGCTACACCTTC
TRBJ1-4 - - TRBV15 CATSRDFISGGGRDEKLFF TGTGCCACCAGCAGAGATTTCATTAGTGGCGGGGGGCGAGATGAAAAACTGTTTTTT
TRBJ2-7 - - TRBV27 CASSPKLKGAPYEQYF TGTGCCAGCAGCCCAAAGCTAAAAGGGGCGCCTTACGAGCAGTACTTC
TRBJ1-2 - - TRBV4-3 CASSQDSNFRAGMSGYTF TGCGCCAGCAGCCAAGATTCGAATTTCAGGGCAGGGATGAGTGGCTACACCTTC
TRBJ2-5 - TRBD2 TRBV7-2 CASSLIGLAEETQYF TGTGCCAGCAGCTTAATCGGCCTAGCGGAAGAGACCCAGTACTTC
TRBJ1-1 - TRBD1 TRBV2 CASSEAKGARTFF TGTGCCAGCAGTGAAGCGAAGGGGGCGCGGACTTTCTTT